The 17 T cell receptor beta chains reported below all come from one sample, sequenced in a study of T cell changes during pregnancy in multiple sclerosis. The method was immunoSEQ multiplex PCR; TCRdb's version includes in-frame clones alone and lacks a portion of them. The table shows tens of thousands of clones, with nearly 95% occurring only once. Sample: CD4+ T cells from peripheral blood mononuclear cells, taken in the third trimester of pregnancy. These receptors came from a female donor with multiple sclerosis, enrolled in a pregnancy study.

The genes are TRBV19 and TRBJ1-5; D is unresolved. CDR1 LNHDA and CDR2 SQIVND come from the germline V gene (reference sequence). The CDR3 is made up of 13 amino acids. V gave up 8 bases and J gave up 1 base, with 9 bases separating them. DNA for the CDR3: TGTGCCAGTGCCTCGGTCAGCAATCAGCCCCAGCATTTT. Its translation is CASASVSNQPQHF.

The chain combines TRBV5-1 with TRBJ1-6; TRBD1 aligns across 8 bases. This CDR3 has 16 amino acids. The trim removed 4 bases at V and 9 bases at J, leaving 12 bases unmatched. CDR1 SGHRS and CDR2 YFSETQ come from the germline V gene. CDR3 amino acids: CASSSGRTGSGSPLHF. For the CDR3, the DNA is TGCGCCAGCAGCAGCGGCCGGACAGGGTCAGGTTCACCCCTCCACTTT.

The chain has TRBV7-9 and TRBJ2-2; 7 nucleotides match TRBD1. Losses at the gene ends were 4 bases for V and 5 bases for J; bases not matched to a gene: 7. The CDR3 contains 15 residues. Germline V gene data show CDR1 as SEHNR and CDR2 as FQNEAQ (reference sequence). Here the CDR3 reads CASSSPDRKTGELFF. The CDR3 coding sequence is TGTGCCAGCAGCTCACCGGACAGGAAGACCGGGGAGCTGTTTTTT.

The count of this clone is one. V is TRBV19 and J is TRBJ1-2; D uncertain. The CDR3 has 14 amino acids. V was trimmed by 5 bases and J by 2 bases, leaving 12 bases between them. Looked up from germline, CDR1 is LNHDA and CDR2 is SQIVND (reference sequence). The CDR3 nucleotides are TGTGCCAGTAGTGGGAGGCCGGAGAACTATGGCTACACCTTC. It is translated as CASSGRPENYGYTF.

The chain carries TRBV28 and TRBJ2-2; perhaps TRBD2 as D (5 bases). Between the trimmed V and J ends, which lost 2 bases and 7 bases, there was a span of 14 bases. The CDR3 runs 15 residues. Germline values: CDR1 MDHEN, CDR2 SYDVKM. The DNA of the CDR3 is TGTGCCAGCAGTTTACTCGGCGGGTCGGGCGGGGAGCTGTTTTTT. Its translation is CASSLLGGSGGELFF.

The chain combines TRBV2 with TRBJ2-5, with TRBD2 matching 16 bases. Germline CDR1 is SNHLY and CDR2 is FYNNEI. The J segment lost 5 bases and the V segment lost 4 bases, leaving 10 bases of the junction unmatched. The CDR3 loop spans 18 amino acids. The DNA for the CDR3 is TGTGCCAGCAGTGTGGGACTAGCGGGGGGGCATACCTCGGAGACCCAGTACTTC. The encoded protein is CASSVGLAGGHTSETQYF.

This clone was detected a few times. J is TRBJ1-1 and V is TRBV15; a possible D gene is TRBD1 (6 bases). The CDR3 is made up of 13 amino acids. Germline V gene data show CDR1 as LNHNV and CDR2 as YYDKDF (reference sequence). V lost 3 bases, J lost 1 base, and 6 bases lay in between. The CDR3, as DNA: TGTGCCACCAGCAGGACAGGGAACACTGAAGCTTTCTTT. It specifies CATSRTGNTEAFF.

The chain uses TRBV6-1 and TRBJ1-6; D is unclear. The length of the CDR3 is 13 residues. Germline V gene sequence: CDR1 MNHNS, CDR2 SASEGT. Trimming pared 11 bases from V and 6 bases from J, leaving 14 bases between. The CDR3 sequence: CAGLAGGNSPLHF. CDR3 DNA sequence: TGTGCCGGTCTAGCGGGAGGTAATTCACCCCTCCACTTT.

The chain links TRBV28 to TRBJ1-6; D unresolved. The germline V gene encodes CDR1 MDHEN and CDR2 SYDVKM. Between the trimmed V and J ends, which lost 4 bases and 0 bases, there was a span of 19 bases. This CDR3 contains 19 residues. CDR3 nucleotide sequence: TGTGCCAGCAGTTCGACCCCGTCAGGTCCGAGCTCCTATAATTCACCCCTCCACTTT. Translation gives CASSSTPSGPSSYNSPLHF.

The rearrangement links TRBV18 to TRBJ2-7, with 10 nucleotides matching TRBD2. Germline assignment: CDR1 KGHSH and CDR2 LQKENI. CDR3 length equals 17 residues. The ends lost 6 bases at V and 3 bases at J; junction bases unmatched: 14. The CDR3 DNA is TGTGCCAGCTCTCCATTCCTCCTAGCGGGGGATCACTACGAGCAGTACTTC. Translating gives CASSPFLLAGDHYEQYF.

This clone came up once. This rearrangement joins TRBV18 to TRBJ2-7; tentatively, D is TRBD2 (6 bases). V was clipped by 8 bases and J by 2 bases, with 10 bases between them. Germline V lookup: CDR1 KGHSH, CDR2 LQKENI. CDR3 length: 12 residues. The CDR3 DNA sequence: TGTGCCAGCACAACGGGGGCCTACGAGCAGTACTTC. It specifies CASTTGAYEQYF.

CDR3 amino acids: CASSESLASGGREQYF. The CDR3 DNA is TGCGCCAGCAGTGAGTCTTTGGCTAGCGGGGGTCGCGAGCAGTACTTC. The chain employs TRBV10-1 and TRBJ2-7, with 10 bases that match TRBD2. Germline CDR1 WNHNN, CDR2 SYGVQD (reference sequence). After removal of 0 bases from V and 6 bases from J, the junction contained 8 bases not matched to a gene. The CDR3 covers 16 residues.

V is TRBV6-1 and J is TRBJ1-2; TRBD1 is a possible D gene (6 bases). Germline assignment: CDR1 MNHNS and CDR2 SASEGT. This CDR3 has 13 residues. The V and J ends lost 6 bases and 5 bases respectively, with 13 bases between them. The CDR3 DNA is TGTGCCAGCAGCCGGGACACCTTTTATGGCTACACCTTC. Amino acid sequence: CASSRDTFYGYTF.

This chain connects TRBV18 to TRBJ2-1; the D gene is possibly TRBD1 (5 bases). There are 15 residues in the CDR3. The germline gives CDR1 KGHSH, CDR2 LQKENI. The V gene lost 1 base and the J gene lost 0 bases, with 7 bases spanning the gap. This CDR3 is CASSPRQSSYNEQFF. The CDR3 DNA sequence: TGTGCCAGCTCACCACGACAGAGCTCCTACAATGAGCAGTTCTTC. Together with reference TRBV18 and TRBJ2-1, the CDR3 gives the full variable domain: NAGVMQNPRHLVRRRGQEARLRCSPMKGHSHVYWYRQLPEEGLKFMVYLQKENIIDESGMPKERFSAEFPKEGPSILRIQQVVRGDSAAYFCASSPRQSSYNEQFFGPGTRLTVL.

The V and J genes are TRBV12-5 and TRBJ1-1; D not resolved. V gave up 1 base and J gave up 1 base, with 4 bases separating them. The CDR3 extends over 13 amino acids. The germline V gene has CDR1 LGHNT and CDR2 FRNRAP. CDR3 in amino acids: CASGLGQNTEAFF. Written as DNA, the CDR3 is TGTGCTAGTGGTTTGGGTCAGAACACTGAAGCTTTCTTT.

The CDR3 sequence is CASSSSSYEQYF. Written as DNA, the CDR3 is TGTGCCAGCAGCTCCAGCTCCTACGAGCAGTACTTC. This chain uses TRBV5-4 with TRBJ2-7; D gene unclear. V was cut by 3 bases and J by 0 bases, with 4 bases left in between. Looked up from germline, CDR1 is SGHNT and CDR2 is YYREEE (reference sequence). This CDR3 has 12 amino acids.

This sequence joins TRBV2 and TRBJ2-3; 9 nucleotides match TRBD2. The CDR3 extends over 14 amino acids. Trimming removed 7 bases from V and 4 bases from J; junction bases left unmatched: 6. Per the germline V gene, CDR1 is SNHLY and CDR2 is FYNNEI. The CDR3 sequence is CASKLRGGPDTQYF. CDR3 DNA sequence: TGTGCCAGCAAATTGCGGGGGGGGCCAGATACGCAGTATTTT.